These 5 T cell receptor beta chains came from one sample sequenced in a study of cytomegalovirus exposure and HLA in healthy donors. PCR used 60 Vbeta primers and 13 Jbeta primers. Measured with immunoSEQ multiplex PCR; TCRdb has only the in-frame clones, and not every one. The sample includes about 150,000 clones, over 70% seen only once; the top ten take about 2%. Sequenced input: PBMCs. The source is a man aged 30 to 45 in good health and CMV-seronegative.

This clone has only one observation. V gene TRBV6-5 combines with J gene TRBJ2-5, with 8 bases that match TRBD1. Germline CDR1 is MNHEY and CDR2 is SVGAGI. With 7 bases clipped from V and 4 bases from J, the junction kept 5 bases outside the gene matches. The CDR3 is 13 amino acids. The CDR3 reads CASTQQGVETQYF. CDR3 in DNA: TGTGCCAGCACCCAACAGGGGGTAGAGACCCAGTACTTC.

This chain joins TRBV29-1 and TRBJ1-1; unclear D gene. Per the germline V gene, CDR1 is SQVTM and CDR2 is ANQGSEA. Trimming removed 7 bases from V and 6 bases from J, with 18 bases in between. The CDR3 has 13 amino acids. The CDR3 region has the DNA TGCAGCGCCCTAGGAGAGGGCCGCGCTGAAGCTTTCTTT. It yields the protein CSALGEGRAEAFF.

V and J are TRBV30 and TRBJ1-1; D unclear. Germline V CDR1 and CDR2: GTSNPN, SVGIG (reference sequence). Trimming removed 3 bases from V and 5 bases from J, with 7 bases in between. The CDR3 covers 11 residues. The CDR3 region is CAWRPGTEAFF. The CDR3 DNA is TGTGCCTGGAGACCCGGGACTGAAGCTTTCTTT.

V usage is TRBV6-4 and J usage is TRBJ2-1, with D perhaps TRBD2 (6 bases). The CDR3 covers 14 residues. Trimming left V 0 bases short and J 6 bases short, with 9 bases between. Per the germline V gene, CDR1 is MRHNA and CDR2 is SNTAGT. CDR3 nucleotide sequence: TGTGCCAGCAGTGACTCCACAGCGGGCAATGAGCAGTTCTTC. It is translated as CASSDSTAGNEQFF.

The chain carries TRBV27 and TRBJ1-1, with 9 nucleotides matching TRBD1. V gave up 8 bases and J gave up 4 bases; unmatched junction bases: 8. This CDR3 contains 14 residues. From germline, CDR1 is MNHEY and CDR2 SMNVEV (reference sequence). DNA for the CDR3: TGTGCCAGCTGCCCTCGGGACAGGGTCACTGAAGCTTTCTTT. This encodes CASCPRDRVTEAFF.